This record concerns one T cell receptor (beta chain) sequence. There are a few counts of this clone. It lacks a known antigen. No base-level quality is on record; no much larger clone is a single base apart. All of the isolated RNA was reverse transcribed with the High Capacity cDNA Reverse Transcription Kit, so expressed TCRB transcripts were sequenced. Deep immunoSEQ sequencing was applied to naive, central memory and regulatory T cell samples, giving an average of about 3.8 million total reads per sample. Sorted cells were lysed in RLT buffer and RNA was extracted with DNase-treated RNeasy Micro or Mini kits, depending on cell number. Each cell subset was processed on its own to prevent cross-contamination, while patient and healthy donor samples were processed together. Using the immunoSEQ multiplex PCR, TCRB sequences were amplified from cDNA into 87-bp fragments spanning the CDR3 region. The amplicons were sequenced using the Illumina HiSeq platform. Regarding the original processing steps: PCR bias was computationally corrected using synthetic template baselines, reads within Hamming distance 2 were collapsed, and singletons that could not be merged were discarded. Reads were aligned against IMGT so that V, D and J genes, CDR3 length and insertions or deletions at six rearrangement sites could be assigned. Within each subset, clonotype counts were normalized to sorted cell number, after which true diversity and Gini coefficients were computed with the tcR R package. The overlap coefficient, calculated on TCRB nucleotide sequences, was used to measure repertoire sharing. As a proxy for the pre-selection repertoire, out-of-frame TCRB sequences from naive cells were analyzed. TCRdb retrieved this table from immuneACCESS and kept in-frame rearrangements only. Not all clones are present; in checked studies, unresolved V genes account for under half, and no reason is known for the remainder. V and J calls and clone size follow that table, whereas D and trimming were derived from the DNA. Recorded for this sample are under 250,000 clones; approximately 14% of them occurred a single time. Of the sample, more than 0.025% is held by the ten largest clones.

Looking up the germline V gene yields CDR1 SGHDT and CDR2 YYEEEE. V and J are truncated by 0 bases and 3 bases respectively, leaving an intervening sequence of 16 bases. The CDR3, cysteine through phenylalanine, is 16 amino acids long. Solely the CDR3 DNA is kept, with 48 bases framed from the first base. This sample is drawn from a study of beta chain features in type 1 diabetes (dated by TCRdb to the late 2010s). Looking at the study overall: Mean age, gender distribution, total cell number and subset yield did not differ between patients and healthy donors. A total of 107,917,701 sorted cells were examined across all samples, and the number of cells per subset was strongly correlated with RNA yield. In the study, TCRB repertoires of sorted circulating CD4+ T cell subsets from recently diagnosed type 1 diabetes patients were compared with those of matched healthy donors. Regulatory and stem cell-like memory subsets were isolated from only 8 patients and about eight healthy donors, whereas naive and central memory subsets came from all 28 donors.

The full study reports these points: The naive, central memory and regulatory TCRB repertoires appeared to resemble one another more closely among patients than among healthy donors. Shorter templates might have been favored by PCR, but patient and control samples were amplified and corrected together, so both groups would have been affected equally by any skew. Because small numbers of individuals were included in the HLA sub-analyses, any influence of HLA type on TCRB rearrangement was left unresolved. A moderate but significant shortening of TCRB CDR3 length was observed in type 1 diabetes patients in all four CD4+ subsets. Fewer insertions and more nucleotide deletions at VDJ recombination sites were observed in patients with type 1 diabetes, implying thymic rearrangement abnormalities. Because cDNA rather than genomic DNA was sequenced, highly expressing activated cells could have been over-represented, although no difference in activation and CD3 levels was found between groups.

Each donor gave one peripheral blood draw, about 100 mL on average, collected into heparinised tubes. Using a panel that included CD45RO, CCR7, CD25, CD127, CD95 and CD27, naive, central memory, regulatory and stem cell-like memory CD4+ T cells were sorted on a BD FACSAria II. Every sorted population had a purity above 95%. PBMCs were separated immediately by Lymphoprep density gradient centrifugation and were stained directly, without being cultured. So that batch effects would be minimized, each experiment stained and sorted samples in pairs, pairing one healthy donor with one patient. Here the chain combines TRBV5-6 and TRBJ2-7; a tentative D match to TRBD2 spans 6 bases. This sequence originates from a woman in her thirties or forties in good health. Sequencing was performed on naive CD4+ T cells from blood. The sample's cell subset or site label, in plain terms: true naive CD4+ T cells. The nucleotide sequence reads TGTGCCAGCAGCTTGGCGCGGGGCGGGTTGGGCTACGAGCAGTACTTC. This gives the protein CASSLARGGLGYEQYF. With all but the CDR3 taken from the reference TRBV5-6 and TRBJ2-7 genes, the full variable domain is: DAGVTQSPTHLIKTRGQQVTLRCSPKSGHDTVSWYQQALGQGPQFIFQYYEEEERQRGNFPDRFSGHQFPNYSSELNVNALLLGDSALYLCASSLARGGLGYEQYFGPGTRLTVT.